What follows are 18 T cell receptor beta chains derived from one specimen sequenced in a study of spatial heterogeneity in lung cancer. The time point here: sample taken at primary tumor resection. TCRs were sequenced from unsorted whole RNA of tumor, nontumor lung or PBMC. From the 5' RACE reads, TCRdb called clonotypes with MiXCR, one entry per CDR3 protein. The sample contains roughly 60,000 distinct CDR3 sequences, roughly 7.9% of which appear only once. Material: PBMCs, obtained at surgery. The receptors were gathered from a female donor with early-stage non-small cell lung cancer.

There are a few counts of this clonotype. The rearrangement joins TRBV2 to TRBJ2-5, with 10 bases fitting TRBD2. Germline V gives CDR1 SNHLY, CDR2 FYNNEI. Germline trimming cut 6 bases from V and 5 bases from J; bases unmatched to any gene: 6. CDR3 length: 14 residues. CDR3 DNA sequence: TGTGCCAGCAGGGTAGCGGGGGGAGAGGAGACCCAGTACTTC. Amino acid sequence: CASRVAGGEETQYF.

This clonotype was found a few times. This chain links TRBV7-2 with TRBJ1-2; D gene ambiguous. V was shortened by 5 bases and J by 4 bases, with 11 bases between the two germline ends. The CDR3 contains 13 residues. CDR1 and CDR2 (germline): SGHTA, FQGNSA. In DNA form, the CDR3 reads TGTGCCAGCAGCCCGGACGTTCGCTATGGCTACACCTTC. Protein product: CASSPDVRYGYTF.

The rearrangement links TRBV25-1 to TRBJ1-1; TRBD1 is a possible D gene (6 bases). CDR1 is MGHDK, CDR2 SYGVNS, per germline. CDR3 size: 15 residues. Trimming cost V 4 bases and J 4 bases, with 16 bases left between them. The CDR3 region has the DNA TGTGCCAGCAGTGCGCGGGGGGGGCGAAGCACTGAAGCTTTCTTT. Its protein product is CASSARGGRSTEAFF. The full variable domain, with the rest looked up from reference TRBV25-1 and TRBJ1-1, is EADIYQTPRYLVIGTGKKITLECSQTMGHDKMYWYQQDPGMELHLIHYSYGVNSTEKGDLSSESTVSRIRTEHFPLTLESARPSHTSQYLCASSARGGRSTEAFFGQGTRLTVV.

Many counts were recorded for this clonotype. The chain recombines TRBV4-1 with TRBJ1-5; D possibly corresponds to TRBD1 (5 bases). V lost 6 bases and J 3 bases, leaving 12 bases between the germline ends. The CDR3 extends over 14 amino acids. The germline V gene has CDR1 MGHRA and CDR2 YSYEKL. The CDR3 sequence: CASRGEGLNQPQHF. For the CDR3, the DNA is TGCGCCAGCAGAGGGGAAGGACTCAATCAGCCCCAGCATTTT.

This clonotype was recorded many times. The chain is built from TRBV2 and TRBJ2-5; tentative D call: TRBD2 (5 bases). The CDR3 runs to 15 residues. CDR1 SNHLY and CDR2 FYNNEI come from the germline V gene. Trimming removed 3 bases at V and 2 bases at J, with 13 bases between. The CDR3 is CASSERTVIQETQYF. The CDR3 bases are TGTGCCAGCAGTGAGCGGACTGTTATACAAGAGACCCAGTACTTC.

In its sample, this clonotype was seen many times. In nucleotides, the CDR3 is TGTGCCAGCACCCTAGAACAGGGGATCACTGAAGCTTTCTTT. This translates into CASTLEQGITEAFF. This rearrangement joins TRBV12-3 or TRBV12-4 to TRBJ1-1; 7 bases are shared with TRBD1. The CDR3 totals 14 residues. The V and J ends lost 7 bases and 4 bases, in that order; junction bases with no gene match: 9.

CDR3 residues: CASSPRLAASHNEQFF. CDR3 coding DNA: TGTGCCAGCAGCCCCCGACTAGCGGCGTCCCACAATGAGCAGTTCTTC. The J gene is TRBJ2-1, the V gene TRBV3-1; 9 positions match TRBD2. This CDR3 comprises 16 residues. CDR1 is LGHDT, CDR2 YNNKEL, per germline (reference sequence). The J segment lost 5 bases and the V segment lost 4 bases, leaving 9 bases of the junction unmatched.

This clonotype showed up many times. This chain links TRBV15 with TRBJ1-5, with TRBD1 identical over 7 bases. With V trimmed by 0 bases and J by 6 bases, 5 bases remained unmatched. This CDR3 is 15 amino acids long. Germline values: CDR1 LNHNV, CDR2 YYDKDF (reference sequence). This CDR3 is CATSRDEGGFQPQHF. The CDR3 nucleotides are TGTGCCACCAGCAGAGATGAAGGGGGCTTTCAGCCCCAGCATTTT.

This clonotype is medium-sized by share. The chain is built from TRBV28 and TRBJ2-5, with D uncertain. The ends were cut back, 5 bases at V and 2 bases at J, with 6 bases in the middle. The germline gives CDR1 MDHEN, CDR2 SYDVKM. The CDR3 loop spans 12 amino acids. The CDR3 coding sequence is TGTGCCAGCAGTACAGATCAAGAGACCCAGTACTTC. Translated, it gives CASSTDQETQYF.

CDR3 loop: CASSQAPTGQETQYF. CDR3 coding DNA: TGTGCCAGCAGCCAAGCCCCCACCGGACAAGAGACCCAGTACTTC. The chain recombines TRBV4-2 with TRBJ2-5, with D hard to call. Germline loops: CDR1 LGHNA, CDR2 YNFKEQ. CDR3 length: 15 amino acids. V was shortened by 1 base and J by 2 bases, with 11 bases between the two germline ends.

In its sample, this clonotype was seen many times. V usage is TRBV5-1 and J usage is TRBJ2-1; weak D call: TRBD2 (6 bases). The CDR3 consists of 14 residues. V was cut by 4 bases and J by 6 bases, with 14 bases left in between. The germline CDR1 and CDR2 sequences are SGHRS and YFSETQ. Here the CDR3 reads CASSQTLASNEQFF. The CDR3 DNA sequence: TGCGCCAGCAGCCAAACCCTAGCGAGCAATGAGCAGTTCTTC.

This clonotype was seen only a few times. The chain recombines TRBV7-9 with TRBJ2-1; D unresolved. The V gene lost 5 bases and the J gene lost 1 base, with 3 bases spanning the gap. There are 12 residues in the CDR3. Germline assignment: CDR1 SEHNR and CDR2 FQNEAQ (reference sequence). The CDR3 DNA is TGTGCCAGCAGCATTTCCTACAATGAGCAGTTCTTC. It specifies CASSISYNEQFF.

This clonotype was seen a few times. This chain links TRBV4-2 with TRBJ2-1, with D tentatively TRBD1 or TRBD2 (5 bases each). Trimming took off 4 bases at V and 5 bases at J, with 18 bases between the two ends. CDR1 LGHNA and CDR2 YNFKEQ come from the germline V gene. This CDR3 has 16 residues. The CDR3, as DNA: TGTGCCAGCAGCCCTCTTGTGGGGGAGATGGACAATGAGCAGTTCTTC. As protein: CASSPLVGEMDNEQFF.

The chain couples TRBV12-3 or TRBV12-4 to TRBJ1-1; D not certain. This CDR3 spans 11 amino acids. V gave up 8 bases and J gave up 1 base, with 5 bases separating them. The CDR3 is CASRGNTEAFF. CDR3 nucleotides: TGTGCCAGCCGAGGGAACACTGAAGCTTTCTTT.

The chain links TRBV9 to TRBJ1-3, with 7 bases aligning to TRBD1. The CDR3 spans 15 residues. V lost 5 bases, J lost 0 bases, and 5 bases stayed unmatched. Germline V CDR1 and CDR2: SGDLS, YYNGEE. The DNA of the CDR3 is TGTGCCAGCAGTCGGGACAGCACCTCTGGAAACACCATATATTTT. Translating gives CASSRDSTSGNTIYF.

This clonotype was observed a handful of times. J is TRBJ1-4 and V is TRBV9; 7 nucleotides match TRBD1. The CDR3 loop spans 14 amino acids. V dropped 0 bases and J dropped 10; count of bases not matched to a gene: 6. Germline V lookup: CDR1 SGDLS, CDR2 YYNGEE. CDR3 sequence reads: CASSVDGTALKLFF. CDR3 coding DNA: TGTGCCAGCAGCGTAGATGGGACAGCATTAAAACTGTTTTTT.

V usage is TRBV13 and J usage is TRBJ1-2; maybe TRBD1 (6 bases). The CDR3 is made up of 16 amino acids. Trimming left V 0 bases short and J 4 bases short, with 15 bases between. CDR1 PRHDT and CDR2 FYEKMQ come from the germline V gene (reference sequence). As DNA, the CDR3 is TGTGCCAGCAGCTTAGGAACAGGGCTCCGGGGCTATGGCTACACCTTC. It translates to CASSLGTGLRGYGYTF.

This clonotype was seen ten or more times. This chain joins TRBV27 and TRBJ1-1; TRBD1 is a possible D gene (5 bases). Germline CDR1 reads MNHEY; CDR2 reads SMNVEV (reference sequence). The CDR3 has 13 residues. Trimming stripped 3 bases from V and 1 base from J, with 6 bases between. The CDR3: CASSFDRNTEAFF. The CDR3 DNA follows: TGTGCCAGCAGTTTCGACAGGAACACTGAAGCTTTCTTT.